Sequencing of this TCR beta chain was carried out in a study of blood T cell repertoires in COVID-19. Across the whole study: COVID-19 samples from acute and convalescent phases originated in the United States, Italy and Spain. Sample material is recorded as cDNA or gDNA derived from T cells, B-cell-depleted T cells, or PBMCs.

One Seattle source followed patients from active infection through their disease course. Germline CDR1 reads DFQATT; CDR2 reads SNEGSKA (reference sequence). The J segment lost 3 bases and the V segment lost 3 bases, leaving 5 bases of the junction unmatched. This CDR3 contains 14 residues. In the original processing: Reference gene primer amplification gave nucleated cell count estimates. This table comes from immunoSEQ multiplex PCR, and its TCRdb copy is limited to in-frame clones, with some not included. V and J calls and clone size are those listed in that table; D and trimming were worked out from the DNA. The table includes about 290,000 clones, roughly 90% detected once.

The source of this sequence is a woman aged 25 to 39 with COVID-19, enrolled during active disease. V usage is TRBV20-1 and J usage is TRBJ1-5; the match to TRBD1 covers 7 bases. Input material: peripheral blood. CDR3 sequence (DNA): TGCAGTGCTAGTCTGGGACAGATCAATCAGCCCCAGCATTTT. Translated: CSASLGQINQPQHF.